This T cell receptor (beta chain) was recovered during a study of cytomegalovirus exposure and HLA in healthy donors. Study findings and constraints: CMV serostatus was the sole immune exposure data available. Some TCR beta chains (around 180 of them) were listed as cytomegalovirus-associated. Specificity for CMV antigens was confirmed in vitro for a few of the CMV-associated chains.

A remark on this clone: No antigen is known for it. This sample includes further DNA sequences coding for the same CDR3.

The CDR3 contains 15 residues. Trimming left V 0 bases short and J 5 bases short, with 13 bases between. Germline assignment: CDR1 SGHDN and CDR2 FVKESK. This PCR relied on a set of 60 Vbeta primers and 13 Jbeta primers. TCRdb's copy holds only in-frame clones and misses some; the assay was immunoSEQ multiplex PCR. Listed are 100,000 to 150,000 clones; 1.5% to 2% falls within the top ten. This chain uses TRBV14 with TRBJ2-5; D is perhaps TRBD1 (5 bases). This clonotype was sampled from a woman aged 40 to 50 in good health and CMV-seropositive. Sequencing was done on a sample of PBMCs. The CDR3 is CASSQDLGQAETQYF. The CDR3, as DNA: TGTGCCAGCAGCCAAGATCTGGGGCAGGCGGAGACCCAGTACTTC.